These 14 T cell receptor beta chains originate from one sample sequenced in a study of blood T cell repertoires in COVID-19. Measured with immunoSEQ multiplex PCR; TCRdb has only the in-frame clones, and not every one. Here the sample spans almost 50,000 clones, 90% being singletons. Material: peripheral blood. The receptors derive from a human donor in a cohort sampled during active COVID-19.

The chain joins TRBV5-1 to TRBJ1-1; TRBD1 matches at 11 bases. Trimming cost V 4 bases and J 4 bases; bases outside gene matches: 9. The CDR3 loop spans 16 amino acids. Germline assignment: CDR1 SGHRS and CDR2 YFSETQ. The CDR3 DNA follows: TGCGCCAGCAGCCTAGGACAGGGGGCAATGAGCACTGAAGCTTTCTTT. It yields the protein CASSLGQGAMSTEAFF. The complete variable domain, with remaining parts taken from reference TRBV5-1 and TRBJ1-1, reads KAGVTQTPRYLIKTRGQQVTLSCSPISGHRSVSWYQQTPGQGLQFLFEYFSETQRNKGNFPGRFSGRQFSNSRSEMNVSTLELGDSALYLCASSLGQGAMSTEAFFGQGTRLTVV.

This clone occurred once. CDR3: CSASQGSHTDTQYF. DNA for the CDR3: TGCAGTGCTAGTCAGGGCTCACACACAGATACGCAGTATTTT. The rearrangement links TRBV20-1 to TRBJ2-3; possible D gene TRBD1, 5 bases. Germline V lookup: CDR1 DFQATT, CDR2 SNEGSKA (reference sequence). The CDR3 runs 14 residues. Trimming took off 3 bases at V and 2 bases at J, with 12 bases between the two ends.

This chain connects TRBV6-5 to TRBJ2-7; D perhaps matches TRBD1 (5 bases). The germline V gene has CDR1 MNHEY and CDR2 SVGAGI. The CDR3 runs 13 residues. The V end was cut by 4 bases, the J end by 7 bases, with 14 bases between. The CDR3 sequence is CASSFTDMGEQYF. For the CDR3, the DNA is TGTGCCAGCAGTTTTACGGACATGGGGGAGCAGTACTTC.

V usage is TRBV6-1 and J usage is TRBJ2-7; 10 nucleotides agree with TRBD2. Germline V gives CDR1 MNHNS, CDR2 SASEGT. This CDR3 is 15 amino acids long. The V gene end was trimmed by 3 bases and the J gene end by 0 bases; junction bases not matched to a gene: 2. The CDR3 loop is CASSETSGFSYEQYF. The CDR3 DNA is TGTGCCAGCAGTGAGACTAGCGGGTTCTCCTACGAGCAGTACTTC.

This CDR3 reads CARRGGAYGYTF. The CDR3 DNA follows: TGTGCCAGGAGGGGCGGGGCCTATGGCTACACCTTC. This chain connects TRBV2 to TRBJ1-2; perhaps TRBD1 as D (5 bases). Germline loops: CDR1 SNHLY, CDR2 FYNNEI. The CDR3 extends over 12 amino acids. The germline V and J ends were trimmed by 9 bases and 4 bases, with 12 bases remaining between them.

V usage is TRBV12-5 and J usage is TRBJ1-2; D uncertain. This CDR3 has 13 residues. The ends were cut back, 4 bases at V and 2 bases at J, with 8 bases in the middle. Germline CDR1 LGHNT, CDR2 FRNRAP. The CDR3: CASGSPVNYGYTF. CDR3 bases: TGTGCTAGTGGTTCCCCGGTGAACTATGGCTACACCTTC.

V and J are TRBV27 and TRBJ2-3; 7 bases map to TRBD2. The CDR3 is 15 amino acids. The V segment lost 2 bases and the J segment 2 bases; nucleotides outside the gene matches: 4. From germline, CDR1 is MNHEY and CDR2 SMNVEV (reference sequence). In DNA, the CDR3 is TGTGCCAGCAGTTTACGGGGGGAGTTCACAGATACGCAGTATTTT. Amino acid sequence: CASSLRGEFTDTQYF.

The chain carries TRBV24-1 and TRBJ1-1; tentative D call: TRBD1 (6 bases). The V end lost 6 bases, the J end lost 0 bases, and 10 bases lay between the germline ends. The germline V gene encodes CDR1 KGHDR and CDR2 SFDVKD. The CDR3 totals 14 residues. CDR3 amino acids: CATSKTGVNTEAFF. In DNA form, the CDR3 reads TGTGCCACCAGTAAGACAGGCGTGAACACTGAAGCTTTCTTT.

CDR3 nucleotides: TGTGCCAGCAGCTTGGTGATTCTAGGAGGCACAGATACGCAGTATTTT. It translates to CASSLVILGGTDTQYF. The chain uses TRBV5-4 and TRBJ2-3; D gene uncertain. Germline values: CDR1 SGHNT, CDR2 YYREEE (reference sequence). The CDR3 covers 16 residues. Deletions cut 0 bases from V and 1 base from J, with 12 bases between. The full variable domain, its missing parts supplied by reference TRBV5-4 and TRBJ2-3, is ETGVTQSPTHLIKTRGQQVTLRCSSQSGHNTVSWYQQALGQGPQFIFQYYREEENGRGNFPPRFSGLQFPNYSSELNVNALELDDSALYLCASSLVILGGTDTQYFGPGTRLTVL.

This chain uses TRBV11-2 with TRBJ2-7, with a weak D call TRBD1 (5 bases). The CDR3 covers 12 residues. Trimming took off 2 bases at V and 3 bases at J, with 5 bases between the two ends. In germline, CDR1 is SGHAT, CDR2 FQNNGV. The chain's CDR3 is CASSLRGYEQYF. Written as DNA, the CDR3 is TGTGCCAGCAGCTTAAGGGGCTACGAGCAGTACTTC.

In DNA form, the CDR3 reads TGTGCCAGTAGTATTCTCCGTAACACTGAAGCTTTCTTT. Amino acids: CASSILRNTEAFF. The chain employs TRBV19 and TRBJ1-1; D call uncertain. Per the germline V gene, CDR1 is LNHDA and CDR2 is SQIVND (reference sequence). V was shortened by 3 bases and J by 2 bases, with 7 bases between the two germline ends. The CDR3 contains 13 residues.

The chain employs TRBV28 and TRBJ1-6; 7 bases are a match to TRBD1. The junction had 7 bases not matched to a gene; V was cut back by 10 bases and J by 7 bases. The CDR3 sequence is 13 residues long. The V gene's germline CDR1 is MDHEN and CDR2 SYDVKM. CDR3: CANSGGGNSPLHF. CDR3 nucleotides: TGTGCCAATTCAGGGGGAGGAAATTCACCCCTCCACTTT.

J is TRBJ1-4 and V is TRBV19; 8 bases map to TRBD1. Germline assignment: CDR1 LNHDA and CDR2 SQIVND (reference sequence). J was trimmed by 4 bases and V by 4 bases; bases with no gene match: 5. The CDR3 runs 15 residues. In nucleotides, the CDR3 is TGTGCCAGTAGTACCGGGACAGGCCGTAATGAAAAACTGTTTTTT. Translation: CASSTGTGRNEKLFF.

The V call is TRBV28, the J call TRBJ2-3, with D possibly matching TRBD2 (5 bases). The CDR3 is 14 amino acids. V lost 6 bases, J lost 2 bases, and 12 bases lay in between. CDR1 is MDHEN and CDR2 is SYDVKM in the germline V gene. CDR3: CASRAGLLTDTQYF. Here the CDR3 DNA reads TGTGCCAGCAGGGCGGGCCTTCTCACAGATACGCAGTATTTT.